Following are 25 T cell receptor beta chains from one sample sequenced in a study of T cell responses to AZD1222 COVID-19 vaccine (dated by TCRdb to the early 2020s). Library preparation used the immunoSEQ multiplex PCR assay. In TCRdb, the immuneACCESS table is reduced to in-frame sequences with V and J assigned. These tables do not hold every clone; where another copy was compared, an unresolved V gene accounts for under half, and the others remain unexplained. Here the sample has 90,000 to 130,000 clones; 87% occur a single time. The ten largest clones capture 3.2% of the sample. The time point label, read with the paper, signifies: baseline before first vaccination. Here the sequenced sample was peripheral blood, taken on day 0 of AZD1222 vaccination. These receptors all stem from an adult in good health.

J is TRBJ2-1 and V is TRBV19; perhaps D is TRBD1 or TRBD2 (5 bases each). The V gene lost 5 bases and the J gene lost 4 bases, with 15 bases spanning the gap. The CDR3 totals 15 residues. Germline loops: CDR1 LNHDA, CDR2 SQIVND (reference sequence). The CDR3: CASSPTGPSYNEQFF. In nucleotides, the CDR3 is TGTGCCAGTAGTCCCACGGGGCCTTCGTACAATGAGCAGTTCTTC.

On this clone itself: The sample has other DNA sequences that encode this CDR3 too. V and J are TRBV7-8 and TRBJ2-7; D ambiguous. This CDR3 spans 14 amino acids. V lost 1 base and J lost 3, with 10 bases in between. CDR1 SGHVS and CDR2 FQNEAQ come from the germline V gene. The CDR3 sequence is CASSLEGSLYEQYF. CDR3 DNA sequence: TGTGCCAGCAGCTTAGAAGGCAGTCTCTACGAGCAGTACTTC.

The CDR3 region is CASSLEGLAKDTQYF. CDR3 sequence (DNA): TGTGCCAGCAGCTTGGAGGGACTAGCGAAAGATACGCAGTATTTT. The rearrangement joins TRBV5-4 to TRBJ2-3; 10 bases match TRBD2. Germline CDR1 is SGHNT and CDR2 is YYREEE (reference sequence). Unmatched junction bases numbered 3, after V lost 0 bases and J lost 5 bases. There are 15 residues in the CDR3.

The chain links TRBV7-9 to TRBJ1-2; a possible D gene is TRBD1 (6 bases). The CDR3 length is 14 residues. CDR1 and CDR2 (germline): SEHNR, FQNEAQ (reference sequence). V was pared by 1 base and J by 7 bases, with 13 bases between. The CDR3 region has the DNA TGTGCCAGCAGCTTAGGGGCAGGGGATACTGGCTACACCTTC. It translates to CASSLGAGDTGYTF.

The V and J genes are TRBV11-3 and TRBJ2-4; TRBD2 is a possible D gene (6 bases). CDR1 SGHNT and CDR2 YENEEA come from the germline V gene. The V and J ends lost 3 bases and 0 bases respectively, with 15 bases between them. The CDR3 consists of 17 residues. The CDR3 here is CASSFLGGKVAKNIQYF. The CDR3 DNA reads TGTGCCAGCAGCTTCTTGGGGGGAAAGGTAGCCAAAAACATTCAGTACTTC.

The CDR3 sequence: CASSLNTAKNQPQHF. Here the CDR3 DNA reads TGTGCCAGCAGCTTAAATACAGCCAAGAATCAGCCCCAGCATTTT. The chain has TRBV7-2 and TRBJ1-5; D remains unclear. V lost 2 bases, J lost 4 bases, and 12 bases lay in between. The CDR3 extends over 15 amino acids. Germline V gene data show CDR1 as SGHTA and CDR2 as FQGNSA. Using reference TRBV7-2 and TRBJ1-5 for the parts outside the CDR3, the full variable domain is GAGVSQSPSNKVTEKGKDVELRCDPISGHTALYWYRQSLGQGLEFLIYFQGNSAPDKSGLPSDRFSAERTGGSVSTLTIQRTQQEDSAVYLCASSLNTAKNQPQHFGDGTRLSIL.

V usage is TRBV24-1 and J usage is TRBJ2-1, with TRBD1 identical over 10 bases. The CDR3 consists of 15 residues. With 2 bases clipped from V and 9 bases from J, the junction kept 6 bases outside the gene matches. The germline gives CDR1 KGHDR, CDR2 SFDVKD. CDR3 sequence reads: CATSDSGTGDFEQFF. In nucleotides, the CDR3 is TGTGCCACCAGTGATTCAGGGACAGGGGATTTTGAGCAGTTCTTC.

The V call is TRBV30, the J call TRBJ2-7; D remains ambiguous. V lost 2 bases, J lost 6 bases, and 14 bases lay in between. Germline V lookup: CDR1 GTSNPN, CDR2 SVGIG (reference sequence). The CDR3 extends over 13 amino acids. CDR3: CAWSLDVVGEQYF. The DNA of the CDR3 is TGTGCCTGGAGTCTCGATGTGGTGGGCGAGCAGTACTTC. Supplemented by reference TRBV30 and TRBJ2-7, the full variable domain reads SQTIHQWPATLVQPVGSPLSLECTVEGTSNPNLYWYRQAAGRGLQLLFYSVGIGQISSEVPQNLSASRPQDRQFILSSKKLLLSDSGFYLCAWSLDVVGEQYFGPGTRLTVT.

V usage is TRBV5-1 and J usage is TRBJ1-6; perhaps TRBD1 as D (5 bases). V was cut by 4 bases and J by 14 bases, with 16 bases left in between. Germline values: CDR1 SGHRS, CDR2 YFSETQ. The CDR3 consists of 13 residues. As DNA, the CDR3 is TGCGCCAGCAGCCCAGGAGGGGTTCTAACCCTCCACTTT. Amino acids: CASSPGGVLTLHF.

This clone was detected only once. CDR3 in DNA: TGTGCCAGCAGCCAAGAGTTGGGAGACGAGCAGTACTTC. Translation: CASSQELGDEQYF. V and J are TRBV3-1 (or the pseudogene TRBV3-2) and TRBJ2-7; the D gene is possibly TRBD2 (5 bases). In germline, CDR1 is LGHDT, CDR2 YNNKEL (reference sequence). The CDR3 has 13 residues. Deletions cut 0 bases from V and 5 bases from J, with 8 bases between.

The J gene is TRBJ1-6, the V gene TRBV5-4, with D unresolved. The CDR3 covers 15 residues. V was trimmed by 0 bases and J by 7 bases, leaving 11 bases between them. Looked up from germline, CDR1 is SGHNT and CDR2 is YYREEE (reference sequence). The CDR3 region has the DNA TGTGCCAGCAGCTTGGGGCAGGCGCGGAATTCACCCCTCCACTTT. Translation: CASSLGQARNSPLHF.

The chain joins TRBV6-8 to TRBJ2-6; no clear D. The CDR3 has 18 amino acids. Germline values: CDR1 MNHGY, CDR2 SAAAGT. The ends were cut back, 2 bases at V and 0 bases at J, with 14 bases in the middle. The CDR3 loop reads CASSYRIGLISGANVLTF. Written as DNA, the CDR3 is TGTGCCAGCAGTTACCGAATCGGGCTAATCTCTGGGGCCAACGTCCTGACTTTC.

V is TRBV11-1 and J is TRBJ1-6, with D uncertain. V lost 5 bases, J lost 7 bases, and 15 bases lay in between. From germline, CDR1 is SGHAT and CDR2 FQDESV (reference sequence). This CDR3 is 15 amino acids long. This chain's CDR3 is CASSTGSQRNSPLHF. CDR3 bases: TGTGCCAGCAGCACCGGGAGTCAGCGGAATTCACCCCTCCACTTT. Using reference TRBV11-1 and TRBJ1-6 for the parts outside the CDR3, the full variable domain is EAEVAQSPRYKITEKSQAVAFWCDPISGHATLYWYRQILGQGPELLVQFQDESVVDDSQLPKDRFSAERLKGVDSTLKIQPAELGDSAMYLCASSTGSQRNSPLHFGNGTRLTVT.

The chain recombines TRBV18 with TRBJ2-1; 9 bases line up with TRBD1. The CDR3 has 15 residues. The ends lost 2 bases at V and 7 bases at J; junction bases unmatched: 6. Germline V lookup: CDR1 KGHSH, CDR2 LQKENI. The CDR3 loop is CASSPRRQGGNEQFF. The CDR3 coding sequence is TGTGCCAGCTCACCAAGGAGACAGGGGGGAAATGAGCAGTTCTTC. Using reference TRBV18 and TRBJ2-1 for the parts outside the CDR3, the full variable domain is NAGVMQNPRHLVRRRGQEARLRCSPMKGHSHVYWYRQLPEEGLKFMVYLQKENIIDESGMPKERFSAEFPKEGPSILRIQQVVRGDSAAYFCASSPRRQGGNEQFFGPGTRLTVL.

V and J are TRBV3-1 (or the pseudogene TRBV3-2) and TRBJ1-3; D gene unclear. The germline gives CDR1 LGHDT, CDR2 YNNKEL (reference sequence). Trimming removed 1 base at V and 0 bases at J, with 7 bases between. The length of the CDR3 is 15 residues. CDR3 sequence reads: CASSQGMSSGNTIYF. CDR3 coding DNA: TGTGCCAGCAGCCAAGGTATGAGCTCTGGAAACACCATATATTTT.

This chain links TRBV25-1 with TRBJ1-2; TRBD1 is a possible D gene (5 bases). The CDR3 has 14 amino acids. Trimming cost V 2 bases and J 4 bases, with 11 bases left between them. Looked up from germline, CDR1 is MGHDK and CDR2 is SYGVNS. The CDR3: CASSEPGRLYGYTF. CDR3 in DNA: TGTGCCAGCAGTGAACCGGGACGGCTCTATGGCTACACCTTC.

The gene calls are TRBV18 and TRBJ2-7, with D possibly TRBD2 on 7 matching bases. This CDR3 has 16 residues. Trimming removed 2 bases from V and 5 bases from J, with 19 bases in between. CDR1 is KGHSH and CDR2 is LQKENI in the germline V gene. CDR3 region: CASSPTVGGGVNEQYF. In DNA, the CDR3 is TGTGCCAGCTCACCAACCGTAGGAGGGGGGGTAAACGAGCAGTACTTC.

In its sample, this clone was seen once. The rearrangement links TRBV7-2 to TRBJ2-5; TRBD2 aligns across 7 bases. The length of the CDR3 is 15 residues. Per the germline V gene, CDR1 is SGHTA and CDR2 is FQGNSA. V shed 1 base, J shed 7 bases, and the junction held 9 bases outside the gene matches. The CDR3 nucleotides read TGTGCCAGCAGCTTAGACGGGGGGATTGGAACGACCCAGTACTTC. Amino acids: CASSLDGGIGTTQYF.

The rearrangement links TRBV7-9 to TRBJ1-1; D is ambiguous. Per the germline V gene, CDR1 is SEHNR and CDR2 is FQNEAQ (reference sequence). The CDR3 spans 15 residues. V was clipped by 5 bases and J by 1 base, with 14 bases between them. In DNA, the CDR3 is TGTGCCAGCAGCCCTAGCGAGGTCAGGAACACTGAAGCTTTCTTT. Translated, it gives CASSPSEVRNTEAFF.

This chain connects TRBV7-3 to TRBJ2-1, with TRBD2 identical over 7 bases. The CDR3 spans 13 residues. Germline V CDR1 and CDR2: SGHTA, FQGTGA. V lost 4 bases to trimming and J lost 5 bases; unmatched junction nucleotides: 2. CDR3 loop: CASSWAGDNEQFF. DNA of the CDR3: TGTGCCAGCAGCTGGGCGGGGGACAATGAGCAGTTCTTC.

The CDR3 region has the DNA TGTGCCAGCAGTGGGACCGGGACAGGGGGAGAGAGACAGCCCCAGCATTTT. Translated: CASSGTGTGGERQPQHF. J is TRBJ1-5 and V is TRBV6-1, with 11 bases matching TRBD1. The V gene's germline CDR1 is MNHNS and CDR2 SASEGT. The J segment lost 7 bases and the V segment lost 4 bases, leaving 12 bases of the junction unmatched. The CDR3 is 17 amino acids.

The V and J genes are TRBV6-2 or TRBV6-3 and TRBJ1-5; D remains unclear. CDR1 and CDR2 from the germline V gene are MNHEY and SVGEGT. The ends were cut back, 5 bases at V and 4 bases at J, with 12 bases in the middle. The length of the CDR3 is 14 residues. The CDR3 is CASSAALGNQPQHF. As DNA, the CDR3 is TGTGCCAGCAGTGCCGCCCTAGGGAATCAGCCCCAGCATTTT.

The V gene is TRBV12-3 or TRBV12-4, the J gene TRBJ2-7; D is uncertain. This CDR3 comprises 13 residues. Trimming left V 0 bases short and J 2 bases short, with 5 bases between. The CDR3 region has the DNA TGTGCCAGCAGTTTAGCCAGTACCTACGAGCAGTACTTC. It is translated as CASSLASTYEQYF.

The chain is built from TRBV6-4 and TRBJ1-5; TRBD1 matches at 8 bases. The CDR3 runs 18 residues. Trimming at V came to 4 bases and at J to 0 bases, leaving 11 bases not matched to a gene. Germline-derived CDR1 and CDR2 are MRHNA and SNTAGT. CDR3 protein: CASSVGGRGPLSNQPQHF. CDR3 sequence (DNA): TGTGCCAGCAGTGTGGGGGGCAGGGGGCCCCTTAGCAATCAGCCCCAGCATTTT.

V and J are TRBV19 and TRBJ2-2; D unclear. Germline values: CDR1 LNHDA, CDR2 SQIVND (reference sequence). The CDR3 extends over 13 amino acids. V was clipped by 2 bases and J by 8 bases, with 9 bases between them. In nucleotides, the CDR3 is TGTGCCAGTAGTATAAATGTTGCGGGGGAGCTGTTTTTT. It yields the protein CASSINVAGELFF.